The following is a T cell receptor beta chain sequence with its context. This sample is part of a study of shared clonotypes between healthy human individuals. It was across several immunoSEQ plates that each subset's genomic DNA was evenly split. Clones were read by immunoSEQ multiplex PCR, and TCRdb kept only the in-frame ones, dropping some. The table has roughly 2 million clones, roughly 95% seen once. Nashville, Tennessee was home to all donors, who were Caucasian adults. Per germline, CDR1 SGDLS and CDR2 YYNGEE. The V and J ends lost 3 bases and 7 bases respectively, with 17 bases between them. The CDR3 is 16 amino acids.

Sequencing was performed on naive CD4+ T cells sorted from blood. Subset given: CD45RA+ positively selected. This chain connects TRBV9 to TRBJ1-6, with D perhaps matching TRBD1 (6 bases). The clonotype was recovered from a man aged 18 to 30 in good health. This chain's CDR3 is CASSDPGGGNNSPLHF. The CDR3 nucleotides are TGTGCCAGCAGCGACCCCGGGGGGGGCAACAATTCACCCCTCCACTTT.